This T cell receptor beta chain was sequenced during a study of T cells in Graves' hyperthyroidism and ophthalmopathy (dated by TCRdb to about 2019). At the level of the whole study: Peripheral blood was collected at initial diagnosis, before any treatment. A discovery cohort of about a hundred patients, roughly 45 with Graves' ophthalmopathy and approximately 57 with stable Graves' hyperthyroidism, was used to find distinguishing TCR V-J signatures. The study also compared thyroid tissue and blood T-cell repertoires from several Graves' hyperthyroidism patients. An independent validation cohort of under 20 hyperthyroidism patients and 17 patients who later progressed to ophthalmopathy tested prospective prediction of ophthalmopathy. The approximately 100 discovery patients were randomly divided into training and test sets at a 7:3 ratio. TCR Vbeta CDR3 sequencing of fewer than 150 peripheral blood samples (over 40 ophthalmopathy, roughly 72 hyperthyroidism and approximately 17 progressor patients) is reported in the paper. After blood sampling, hyperthyroidism patients were treated with methimazole at a starting dose of 30 mg daily, and ophthalmopathy patients were treated with high-dose intravenous methylprednisolone.

Trimming costs V 3 bases and J 0 bases, and their ends lie 0 bases apart. CDR1 and CDR2 are read off the germline V gene (reference sequence) as SEHNR and FQNEAQ. Spanning cysteine to phenylalanine, the CDR3 consists of 12 amino acids. This entry keeps only the CDR3 DNA: 36 bases, framed from base 1. The TCR beta CDR3 regions were amplified from RNA transcripts. A first-round RT-PCR of the TCR CDR3 used the HTBI primer set with the Qiagen OneStep RT-PCR kit. A second multiplex PCR round built the libraries, followed by size selection and purification. Sequencing of the libraries was done on an Illumina HiSeq2000 using paired-end 100 bp reads. The paper's data handling went like this. SOAPnuke was used to process the raw data, throwing out any read that contained adapters or uncalled bases, had a mean Phred below 15, or lacked an exact constant-primer or identifier match. COPE v1.2.5 was used to merge high-quality paired reads, and clonotypes were defined as unique nucleotide sequences. MiTCR v1.1 was used to align the clonotypes against IMGT TRBV, TRBD and TRBJ reference segments. Only V-J combinations with frequency above 0.0001, covering about 99% of repertoires, were analysed. The TCS score was defined as F50 (clonal expansion) divided by E x V (chaos), with BLOSUM62-based TCRdist calculated between CDR3 peptides within each V-J. Welch's t-statistics and random forest reduced around 520 V-J features to some 14, which were used in a naive Bayes classifier (R e1071). Using fastp at Q25 and MiXCR, TCRdb reprocessed the public reads and kept productive beta chains. Here each entry gathers all rows of one CDR3 protein and keeps the most common genes and DNA. The V and J calls, along with clone size, are taken from TCRdb and not from the paper's own processing. The sample table contains some 570,000 distinct CDR3 sequences; only one count was recorded for approximately 15% of them. Jointly, the top ten make up around 7% of the sample.

Overall results and qualifications from the work: No statistical method was used to set the sample size in advance, and investigators knew the group allocation. A 13 V-J signature model separated ophthalmopathy from stable hyperthyroidism, with about 88% sensitivity and 81% to 82% specificity in cross-validation and 80%/75% in testing. In validation, the model predicted progression to ophthalmopathy with just under 71% sensitivity and roughly 75% specificity, a median of 6.5 months before onset. Most expanded thyroid clonotypes (frequency above 0.001) were also detected in blood, suggesting blood repertoires may reflect thyroid immune responses.

Ophthalmopathy patients had moderately to severely active disease, with a Clinical Activity Score of 3 or more, a NOSPECS grade of 4 or more, and a disease duration of less than 3 months. Any patient with an uncontrolled infection, another autoimmune disease, pregnancy or lactation was excluded. Diagnoses were based on clinical symptoms, serum thyroxine and TRAb, thyroid ultrasound and orbital computed tomography. Ficoll-Paque density gradient centrifugation was used to isolate PBMCs from 8 to 10 ml of fresh peripheral blood. Trizol reagent was used to extract total RNA, and RNA quality was then checked on an Agilent 2100 Bioanalyzer. In its sample, this clonotype was seen many times. This clone's antigen is unknown. Per-base qualities were not stored, and no clone one base away is much larger.

The V gene is TRBV7-9 and the J gene is TRBJ1-5; a confident D gene designation cannot be given. The clonotype was recovered from a woman aged 18-35 years with Graves' ophthalmopathy. Specimen: blood. This receptor carries the CDR3 CASSFSNQPQHF. The nucleotides are TGTGCCAGCAGCTTTAGCAATCAGCCCCAGCATTTT.